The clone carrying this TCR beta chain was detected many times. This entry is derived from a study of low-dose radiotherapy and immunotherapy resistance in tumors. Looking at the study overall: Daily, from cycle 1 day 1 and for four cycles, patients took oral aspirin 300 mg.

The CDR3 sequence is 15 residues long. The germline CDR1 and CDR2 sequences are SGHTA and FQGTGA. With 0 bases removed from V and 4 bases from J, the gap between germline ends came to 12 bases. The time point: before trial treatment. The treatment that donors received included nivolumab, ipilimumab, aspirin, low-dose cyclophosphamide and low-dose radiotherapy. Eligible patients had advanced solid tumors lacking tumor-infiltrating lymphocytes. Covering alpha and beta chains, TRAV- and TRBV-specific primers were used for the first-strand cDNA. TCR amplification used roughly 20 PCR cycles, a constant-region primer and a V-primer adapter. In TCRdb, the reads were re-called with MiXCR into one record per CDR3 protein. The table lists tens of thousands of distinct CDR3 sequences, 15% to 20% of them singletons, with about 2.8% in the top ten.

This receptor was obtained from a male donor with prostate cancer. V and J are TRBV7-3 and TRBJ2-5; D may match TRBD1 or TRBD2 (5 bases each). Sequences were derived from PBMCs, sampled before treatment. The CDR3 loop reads CASSLTPGRGETQYF. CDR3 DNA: TGTGCCAGCAGCTTAACGCCGGGGCGCGGAGAGACCCAGTACTTC.